Given below is one T cell receptor (beta chain) in context. Its antigen remains unidentified. Germline V gene data show CDR1 as KGHSH and CDR2 as LQKENI. CDR3 length: 13 amino acids. Trimming took off 8 bases at V and 0 bases at J, with 10 bases between the two ends. A second PCR, run for about 7 to 11 cycles, used a sample-barcoded 5' primer plus a J-beta primer mix. TCRdb reprocessed the 5' RACE reads with MiXCR, giving one entry per CDR3 protein. The profile shows 1.5 million to 2 million distinct CDR3 sequences, 40% to 55% of them singletons. Individuals who donated were healthy Caucasians from Russia aged roughly 6 to 90. This entry is derived from a study of blood T cells in healthy people across ages. Study conclusions and caveats: Using unsorted PBMCs precluded a conclusive naive versus antigen-experienced comparison. Strong correlation linked observed beta diversity and percent naive T cells. The diversity estimates, figures obtained from one million T cells, were considered underestimates.

This rearrangement joins TRBV18 to TRBJ1-1; D remains unclear. The specimen was blood. The sequence was collected from a woman in her thirties or forties in good health. CDR3 in DNA: TGTGCCAGCACCCTGAAGATGAACACTGAAGCTTTCTTT. Its protein is CASTLKMNTEAFF.